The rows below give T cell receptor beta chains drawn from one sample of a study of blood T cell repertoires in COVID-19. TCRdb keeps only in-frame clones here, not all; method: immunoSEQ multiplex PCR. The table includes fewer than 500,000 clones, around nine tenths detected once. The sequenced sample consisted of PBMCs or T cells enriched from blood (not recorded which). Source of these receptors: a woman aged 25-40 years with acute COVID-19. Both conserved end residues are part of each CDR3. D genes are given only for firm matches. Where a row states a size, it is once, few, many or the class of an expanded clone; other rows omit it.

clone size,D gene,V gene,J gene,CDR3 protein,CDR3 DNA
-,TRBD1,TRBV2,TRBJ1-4,CASSPGGKSEKLFF,TGTGCCAGCAGTCCAGGGGGCAAAAGTGAAAAACTGTTTTTT
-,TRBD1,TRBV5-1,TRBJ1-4,CASSSQGQTGEKLFF,TGCGCCAGCAGTTCACAGGGGCAGACGGGGGAAAAACTGTTTTTT
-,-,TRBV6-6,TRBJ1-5,CASSYSIRSNQPQHF,TGTGCCAGCAGTTACTCGATCCGGAGCAATCAGCCCCAGCATTTT
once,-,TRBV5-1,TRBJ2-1,CASSLGLLNEQFF,TGCGCCAGCAGCTTGGGACTACTCAATGAGCAGTTCTTC
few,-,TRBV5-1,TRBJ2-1,CASTPSGGNEQFF,TGCGCCAGCACCCCGAGCGGAGGCAATGAGCAGTTCTTC
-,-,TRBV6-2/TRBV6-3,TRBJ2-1,CASSHWDTHSYNEQFF,TGTGCCAGCAGTCACTGGGACACCCACTCCTACAATGAGCAGTTCTTC
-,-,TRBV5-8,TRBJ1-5,CASSLPSGGNQPQHF,TGTGCCAGCAGCTTGCCGTCAGGGGGCAATCAGCCCCAGCATTTT
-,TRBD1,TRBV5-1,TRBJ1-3,CASSRDRGPGNTIYF,TGCGCCAGCAGCCGGGACAGGGGGCCTGGAAACACCATATATTTT
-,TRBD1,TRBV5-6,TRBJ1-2,CASTNYTTGARGYTF,TGTGCCAGCACCAACTATACCACAGGGGCGCGAGGCTACACCTTC
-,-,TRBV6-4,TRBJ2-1,CASSDASGNEQFF,TGTGCCAGCAGTGATGCATCGGGGAATGAGCAGTTCTTC
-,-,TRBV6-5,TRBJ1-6,CASSDSGGWSPLHF,TGTGCCAGCAGCGATAGCGGGGGATGGTCACCCCTCCACTTT
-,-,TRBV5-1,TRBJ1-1,CASSLGQPMNTEAFF,TGCGCCAGCAGCTTGGGACAGCCGATGAACACTGAAGCTTTCTTT
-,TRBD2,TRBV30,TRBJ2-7,CAAGGTYEQYF,TGTGCGGCGGGGGGAACCTACGAGCAGTACTTC
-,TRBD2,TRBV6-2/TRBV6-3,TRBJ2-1,CASSYQSGGAISRDEQFF,TGTGCCAGCAGTTACCAAAGCGGGGGGGCGATTTCGAGGGATGAGCAGTTCTTC
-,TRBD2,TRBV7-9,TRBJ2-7,CASSSRLAGTDEQYF,TGTGCCAGCAGCTCCCGACTAGCGGGGACTGACGAGCAGTACTTC
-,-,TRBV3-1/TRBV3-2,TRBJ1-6,CASSQDQAGGNSPLHF,TGTGCCAGCAGCCAAGATCAAGCCGGCGGGAATTCACCCCTCCACTTT
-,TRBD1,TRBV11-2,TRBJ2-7,CASSPGRYRGWYEQYF,TGTGCCAGCAGCCCGGGCCGCTACAGGGGTTGGTACGAGCAGTACTTC
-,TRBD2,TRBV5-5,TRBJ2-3,CASSAGTSGGSTDTQYF,TGTGCCAGCAGCGCCGGGACTAGCGGGGGTAGCACAGATACGCAGTATTTT
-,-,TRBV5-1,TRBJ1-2,CASSLSGEYYGYTF,TGCGCCAGCAGCTTGTCTGGGGAGTACTATGGCTACACCTTC
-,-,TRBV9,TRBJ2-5,CASSRADRSGETQYF,TGTGCCAGCAGCCGCGCCGACAGGTCGGGGGAGACCCAGTACTTC
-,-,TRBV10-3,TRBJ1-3,CAIRTDNSGNTIYF,TGTGCCATCCGGACAGATAACTCTGGAAACACCATATATTTT
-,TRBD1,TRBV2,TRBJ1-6,CASSLGQGNSPLHF,TGTGCCAGCAGTCTGGGACAGGGGAATTCACCCCTCCACTTT
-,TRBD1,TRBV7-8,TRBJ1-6,CASSPYLRGQQNGSPLHF,TGTGCCAGCAGCCCGTACTTACGGGGACAGCAAAACGGATCACCCCTCCACTTT
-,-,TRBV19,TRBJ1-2,CASSDRDTRPINYGYTF,TGTGCCAGTAGTGACCGGGACACAAGGCCTATTAACTATGGCTACACCTTC
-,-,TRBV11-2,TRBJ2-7,CASSGPGYEQYF,TGTGCCAGCAGCGGGCCGGGGTACGAGCAGTACTTC
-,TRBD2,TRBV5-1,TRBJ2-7,CASSLDLAGAYEQYF,TGCGCCAGCAGCTTGGACCTAGCGGGGGCCTACGAGCAGTACTTC
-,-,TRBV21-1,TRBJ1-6,CASSKAAGQYNSPLHF,TGTGCCAGCAGCAAAGCCGCGGGACAGTATAATTCACCCCTCCACTTT
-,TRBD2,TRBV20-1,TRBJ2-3,CSASFRAGNTDTQYF,TGCAGTGCTAGTTTTAGAGCGGGGAACACAGATACGCAGTATTTT
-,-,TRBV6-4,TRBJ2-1,CASSGGGAVDEQFF,TGTGCCAGCAGTGGAGGGGGGGCTGTAGACGAGCAGTTCTTC
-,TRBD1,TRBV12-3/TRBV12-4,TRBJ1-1,CASSKTGDTEAFF,TGTGCCAGCAGCAAGACAGGGGACACTGAAGCTTTCTTT
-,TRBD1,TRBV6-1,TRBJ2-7,CASSEGQGWEQYF,TGTGCCAGCAGTGAAGGACAGGGTTGGGAGCAGTACTTC
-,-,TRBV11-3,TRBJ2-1,CASSLEPLTYNEQFF,TGTGCCAGCAGCTTAGAGCCCCTTACATACAATGAGCAGTTCTTC
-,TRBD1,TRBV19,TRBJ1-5,CASSPPGGLYQPQHF,TGTGCCAGTAGTCCTCCAGGGGGCCTTTATCAGCCCCAGCATTTT
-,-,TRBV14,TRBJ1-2,CASSPSTVHGYTF,TGTGCCAGCAGCCCCTCGACAGTCCATGGCTACACCTTC
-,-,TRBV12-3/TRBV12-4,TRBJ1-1,CASRGQVNTEAFF,TGTGCCAGCAGGGGACAAGTGAACACTGAAGCTTTCTTT
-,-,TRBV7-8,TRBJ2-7,CASSLEQTAHEQYF,TGTGCCAGCAGCTTAGAACAGACAGCCCACGAGCAGTACTTC
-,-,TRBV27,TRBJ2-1,CASSLSPNNEQFF,TGTGCCAGCAGTTTATCTCCCAACAATGAGCAGTTCTTC
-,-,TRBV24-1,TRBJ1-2,CATSDPINYGYTF,TGTGCCACCAGTGATCCAATTAACTATGGCTACACCTTC
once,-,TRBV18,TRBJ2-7,CASSPGSAVYEQYF,TGTGCCAGCTCACCAGGCAGCGCGGTCTACGAGCAGTACTTC
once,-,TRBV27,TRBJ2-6,CASSLSRVGANVLTF,TGTGCCAGCAGTTTATCACGGGTTGGGGCCAACGTCCTGACTTTC
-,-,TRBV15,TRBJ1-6,CATSRDTYGSPLHF,TGTGCCACCAGCAGAGATACATATGGTTCACCCCTCCACTTT
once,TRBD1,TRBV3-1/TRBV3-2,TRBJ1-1,CASSLTGGYTEAFF,TGTGCCAGCAGCCTCACAGGGGGGTACACTGAAGCTTTCTTT
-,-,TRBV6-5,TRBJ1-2,CASSPHGDSLGF,TGTGCCAGCAGTCCCCACGGCGACAGTTTAGGGTTC
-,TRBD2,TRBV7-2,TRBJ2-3,CASSSGLAGGSRSTDTQYF,TGTGCCAGCAGCTCGGGACTAGCGGGGGGATCGCGTAGCACAGATACGCAGTATTTT
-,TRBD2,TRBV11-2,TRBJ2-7,CASSPGGGGEQYF,TGTGCCAGCAGCCCGGGGGGGGGTGGCGAGCAGTACTTC
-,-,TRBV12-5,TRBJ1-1,CASGLLRTGTRTRTEAFF,TGTGCTAGTGGTTTGCTACGAACCGGGACAAGGACTAGAACTGAAGCTTTCTTT
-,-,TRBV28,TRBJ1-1,CASSGGARGTEAFF,TGTGCCAGCAGTGGCGGCGCGAGAGGCACTGAAGCTTTCTTT
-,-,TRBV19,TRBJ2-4,CASSRAGAAPENIQYF,TGTGCCAGTAGCAGAGCAGGCGCCGCACCGGAAAACATTCAGTACTTC
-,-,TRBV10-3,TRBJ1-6,CATTGTLNSPLHF,TGTGCCACCACAGGGACACTCAATTCACCCCTCCACTTT
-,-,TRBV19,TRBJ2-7,CASRLGQFSYEQYF,TGTGCCAGTAGACTCGGACAGTTCTCCTACGAGCAGTACTTC
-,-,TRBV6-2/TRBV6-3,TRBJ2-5,CASSYPVARETQYF,TGTGCCAGCAGTTACCCGGTCGCTCGAGAGACCCAGTACTTC
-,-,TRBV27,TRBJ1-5,CASKQGWNQPQHF,TGTGCCAGCAAACAGGGTTGGAATCAGCCCCAGCATTTT
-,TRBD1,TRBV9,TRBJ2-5,CASSVQQGAGETQYF,TGTGCCAGCAGCGTACAACAGGGGGCTGGGGAGACCCAGTACTTC